The rows below give T cell receptor beta chains drawn from one sample of a study of T-cell memory formation after mild COVID-19. Via MiXCR, TCRdb re-called the 5' RACE reads, giving one row per CDR3 protein. The sample has approximately 270,000 distinct CDR3 sequences; 15% to 20% are singletons. Material: PBMCs or a T cell subset sorted from them (not recorded which). These receptors came from a man aged 18 to 30 who had mild COVID-19 (a few samples of this study predate the infection). Cell type and time point are not known. Both conserved end residues are trimmed from each CDR3.

TRBJ1-5 TRBV7-8 ASSLAGPYQPQH
TRBJ2-5 TRBV29-1 SVRRTGYRQETQY
TRBJ1-1 TRBV28 ASSPPQGEAF
TRBJ2-3 TRBV7-9 ASSSRDFDTDTQY
TRBJ2-3 TRBV20-1 SAAGSGTDTQY
TRBJ2-3 TRBV20-1 SVPGLAERADTQY
TRBJ1-1 TRBV12-3/TRBV12-4 ASSPRGVDRNTEAF
TRBJ1-1 TRBV6-5 ASSYLKVGNTEAF
TRBJ1-3 TRBV4-3 ASSQNRVEGNTIY
TRBJ1-6 TRBV25-1 ASSDRTGRGLH
TRBJ2-2 TRBV6-1 ASPGKDRGRLAGGRNGELF
TRBJ1-5 TRBV20-1 SFTDSQMPQH
TRBJ2-3 TRBV4-3 ASSQSGTGTDTQY
TRBJ1-5 TRBV12-3/TRBV12-4 ASSLGTAPSAQH
TRBJ1-1 TRBV7-2 ASSRDRVNTEAF
TRBJ2-1 TRBV4-3 ASSQDEAGYNEQF
TRBJ2-4 TRBV19 ATHVFGLAKNIQY
TRBJ1-2 TRBV6-2/TRBV6-3 ASTPAGGQVYGYT
TRBJ1-2 TRBV25-1 ASMDRGDGYT
TRBJ2-1 TRBV5-6 ASSQGYSYNEQF
TRBJ1-5 TRBV19 ASSSPPNQPQH
TRBJ1-1 TRBV25-1 ASSDRQGGFSSEAF
TRBJ2-1 TRBV7-2 ASSIRGSIYNEQF
TRBJ2-3 TRBV4-1 ASSQGRGGTDTQY